What follows are 20 T cell receptor beta chains derived from one specimen sequenced in a study of T cells in Graves' hyperthyroidism and ophthalmopathy. Using RNA transcripts as the source, TCR beta CDR3 regions were amplified. With the HTBI primer set, the TCR CDR3 went through a first round of RT-PCR. TCRdb recomputed calls from the multiplex PCR reads with MiXCR, one row per CDR3 protein. Among about 360,000 distinct CDR3 sequences listed, approximately 12% were seen once. Material: blood. Receptors originate from a man aged 30 to 45 with Graves' hyperthyroidism that later progressed to Graves' ophthalmopathy.

This clonotype was counted ten times or more. The chain has TRBV7-9 and TRBJ2-5; the D is unclear. V lost 1 base, J lost 1 base, and 4 bases lay in between. This CDR3 has 13 residues. Germline-derived CDR1 and CDR2 are SEHNR and FQNEAQ (reference sequence). CDR3 region: CASSLGIQETQYF. The CDR3, as DNA: TGTGCCAGCAGCTTAGGTATCCAAGAGACCCAGTACTTC. Combining the CDR3 with reference TRBV7-9 and TRBJ2-5 gives the whole variable domain DTGVSQNPRHKITKRGQNVTFRCDPISEHNRLYWYRQTLGQGPEFLTYFQNEAQLEKSRLLSDRFSAERPKGSFSTLEIQRTEQGDSAMYLCASSLGIQETQYFGPGTRLLVL.

The rearrangement uses TRBV5-1 and TRBJ2-7; D is possibly TRBD1 (5 bases). V lost 1 base, J lost 6 bases, and 14 bases lay in between. CDR3 length: 14 amino acids. The germline gives CDR1 SGHRS, CDR2 YFSETQ. For the CDR3, the DNA is TGCGCCAGCAGCTTGAGAGGCTCCCAGGGCGAGCAGTACTTC. Translated, it gives CASSLRGSQGEQYF.

The V call is TRBV6-1, the J call TRBJ1-1, with 8 bases identical to TRBD1. This CDR3 contains 15 residues. J gave up 6 bases and V 7 bases, and 13 bases lay outside the gene matches. Germline V lookup: CDR1 MNHNS, CDR2 SASEGT. As DNA, the CDR3 is TGTGCCAGCAAATCCCGGGAAACAGGGGGTCCTGAAGCTTTCTTT. As protein: CASKSRETGGPEAFF.

This clonotype was observed many times. The chain recombines TRBV11-2 with TRBJ1-1, with D possibly matching TRBD1 (5 bases). The CDR3 is 14 residues long. Trimming removed 4 bases at V and 6 bases at J, with 15 bases between. Germline-derived CDR1 and CDR2 are SGHAT and FQNNGV. CDR3 sequence reads: CASSYLRQGPEAFF. For the CDR3, the DNA is TGTGCCAGCAGCTACTTGCGGCAGGGACCTGAAGCTTTCTTT. Variable domain in full (rest from reference TRBV11-2 and TRBJ1-1): EAGVAQSPRYKIIEKRQSVAFWCNPISGHATLYWYQQILGQGPKLLIQFQNNGVVDDSQLPKDRFSAERLKGVDSTLKIQPAKLEDSAVYLCASSYLRQGPEAFFGQGTRLTVV.

CDR3 nucleotide sequence: TGCGCCAGCAGCCAAGGACGGTCGGGCAGCAAGTACGAGCAGTACTTC. This encodes CASSQGRSGSKYEQYF. This chain connects TRBV4-1 to TRBJ2-7; D not certain. The CDR3 is made up of 16 amino acids. Between the trimmed V and J ends, which lost 1 base and 4 bases, there was a span of 17 bases. CDR1 MGHRA and CDR2 YSYEKL come from the germline V gene.

Comments on this clonotype: A much larger clone sits a single nucleotide away, making a read error possible. The gene calls are TRBV11-3 and TRBJ2-5; tentative D call: TRBD2 (6 bases). CDR1 SGHNT and CDR2 YENEEA come from the germline V gene. This CDR3 contains 16 residues. V shed 5 bases and J shed 1 base, with 17 bases lying between them. The CDR3: CASSALGPAGQETQYF. CDR3 coding DNA: TGTGCCAGCAGCGCTCTGGGACCAGCGGGCCAAGAGACCCAGTACTTC.

The chain recombines TRBV4-1 with TRBJ1-5, with D unresolved. Germline V lookup: CDR1 MGHRA, CDR2 YSYEKL. The CDR3 is made up of 16 amino acids. Trimming shortened V by 0 bases and J by 0 bases, and 9 bases separated the two germline ends. The CDR3 loop reads CASSQENFNSNQPQHF. The DNA for the CDR3 is TGCGCCAGCAGCCAAGAAAACTTCAATAGCAATCAGCCCCAGCATTTT.

This clonotype was observed many times. The chain carries TRBV3-1 and TRBJ1-2; the D is unclear. The ends were cut back, 3 bases at V and 6 bases at J, with 8 bases in the middle. Per germline, CDR1 LGHDT and CDR2 YNNKEL (reference sequence). This CDR3 spans 12 amino acids. CDR3 amino acids: CASSQSLNGYTF. DNA for the CDR3: TGTGCCAGCAGCCAGTCATTAAATGGCTACACCTTC. The full variable domain, completed using reference TRBV3-1 and TRBJ1-2, is DTAVSQTPKYLVTQMGNDKSIKCEQNLGHDTMYWYKQDSKKFLKIMFSYNNKELIINETVPNRFSPKSPDKAHLNLHINSLELGDSAVYFCASSQSLNGYTFGSGTRLTVV.

This clonotype appeared many times. The CDR3 coding sequence is TGTGCTAGTGGTTTCTTCCCCTCCCTGGGCCAGCGAAACATGAACACTGAAGCTTTCTTT. This codes for CASGFFPSLGQRNMNTEAFF. This chain links TRBV12-5 with TRBJ1-1; no clear D. This CDR3 contains 20 residues. Germline CDR1 reads LGHNT; CDR2 reads FRNRAP. V shed 3 bases and J shed 0 bases, with 26 bases lying between them.

The gene calls are TRBV5-1 and TRBJ2-2, with 8 bases that match TRBD2. The germline V gene encodes CDR1 SGHRS and CDR2 YFSETQ. This CDR3 comprises 18 residues. J was trimmed by 3 bases and V by 4 bases; bases with no gene match: 14. The CDR3 nucleotides are TGCGCCAGCAGCCCCTCGTTAGTCGCGGGGGGACACACCGGGGAGCTGTTTTTT. This translates into CASSPSLVAGGHTGELFF.

This clonotype showed up many times. This chain joins TRBV5-1 and TRBJ2-5; unclear D gene. The CDR3 runs to 13 residues. The V gene lost 0 bases and the J gene lost 0 bases, with 3 bases spanning the gap. Germline V gives CDR1 SGHRS, CDR2 YFSETQ. The CDR3 spells CASSLAHQETQYF. CDR3 coding DNA: TGCGCCAGCAGCTTGGCCCACCAAGAGACCCAGTACTTC.

This clonotype was seen ten or more times. J is TRBJ1-5 and V is TRBV2; D gene uncertain. V was cut by 6 bases and J by 7 bases, with 7 bases left in between. The CDR3 is 11 amino acids. CDR1 SNHLY and CDR2 FYNNEI come from the germline V gene. CDR3 sequence (DNA): TGTGCCAGCAGCGATCACCAGCCCCAGCATTTT. This gives the protein CASSDHQPQHF.

This clonotype was recorded many times. This rearrangement joins TRBV6-1 to TRBJ1-1; 7 bases agree with TRBD1. Trimming cost V 1 base and J 0 bases; bases outside gene matches: 2. The germline V gene encodes CDR1 MNHNS and CDR2 SASEGT. The CDR3 covers 15 residues. The CDR3: CASSEVRGLNTEAFF. CDR3 coding DNA: TGTGCCAGCAGTGAAGTCAGGGGGTTGAACACTGAAGCTTTCTTT.

This clonotype was found many times. The J gene is TRBJ2-3, the V gene TRBV25-1; no clear D. The V end lost 4 bases, the J end lost 3 bases, and 8 bases lay between the germline ends. This CDR3 comprises 13 residues. Germline values: CDR1 MGHDK, CDR2 SYGVNS. The CDR3 region has the DNA TGTGCCAGCAGTGCCACCGGGACAGATACGCAGTATTTT. Amino acids: CASSATGTDTQYF.

V usage is TRBV20-1 and J usage is TRBJ2-6; TRBD2 might be the D (5 bases). Trimming took off 0 bases at V and 0 bases at J, with 9 bases between the two ends. CDR1 and CDR2 (germline): DFQATT, SNEGSKA (reference sequence). The CDR3 length is 16 residues. Written as DNA, the CDR3 is TGCAGTGCTAGAGAGCACGGGATCTCTGGGGCCAACGTCCTGACTTTC. It yields the protein CSAREHGISGANVLTF.

This clonotype was detected a few times. The chain carries TRBV5-1 and TRBJ2-4, with 7 bases that match TRBD1. The CDR3 runs 16 residues. V dropped 2 bases and J dropped 0; count of bases not matched to a gene: 5. CDR1 and CDR2 (germline): SGHRS, YFSETQ. CDR3 region: CASSFLRGSAKNIQYF. The CDR3 region has the DNA TGCGCCAGCAGCTTCCTCAGGGGGTCAGCCAAAAACATTCAGTACTTC.

The chain has TRBV27 and TRBJ2-7; D is unclear. Germline assignment: CDR1 MNHEY and CDR2 SMNVEV (reference sequence). Trimming took off 6 bases at V and 1 base at J, with 13 bases between the two ends. The CDR3 runs 14 residues. The CDR3 loop reads CASSPEPVSYEQYF. The CDR3 DNA follows: TGTGCCAGCAGCCCCGAGCCGGTTTCCTACGAGCAGTACTTC.

In its sample, this clonotype was seen many times. This chain connects TRBV6-1 to TRBJ2-1; TRBD1 aligns across 9 bases. The CDR3 has 15 amino acids. Germline values: CDR1 MNHNS, CDR2 SASEGT. The ends lost 2 bases at V and 2 bases at J; junction bases unmatched: 1. CDR3 sequence (DNA): TGTGCCAGCAGTGAAAGACAGGGGGCCTACAATGAGCAGTTCTTC. It translates to CASSERQGAYNEQFF.

This clonotype was observed at least ten times. The chain couples TRBV2 to TRBJ1-2; tentative D call: TRBD1 (5 bases). V was clipped by 8 bases and J by 0 bases, with 10 bases between them. The CDR3 is made up of 13 amino acids. The germline V gene has CDR1 SNHLY and CDR2 FYNNEI. Written as DNA, the CDR3 is TGTGCCAGCGGGGGTGTCGCTAACTATGGCTACACCTTC. Its translation: CASGGVANYGYTF.

The rearrangement links TRBV5-4 to TRBJ2-2; TRBD1 matches 9 bases. Losses at the gene ends were 4 bases for V and 4 bases for J; bases not matched to a gene: 8. CDR1 and CDR2 (germline): SGHNT, YYREEE (reference sequence). The CDR3 extends over 16 amino acids. The CDR3 here is CASSPTGGPTTGELFF. CDR3 sequence (DNA): TGTGCCAGCAGCCCGACAGGGGGTCCGACCACCGGGGAGCTGTTTTTT.